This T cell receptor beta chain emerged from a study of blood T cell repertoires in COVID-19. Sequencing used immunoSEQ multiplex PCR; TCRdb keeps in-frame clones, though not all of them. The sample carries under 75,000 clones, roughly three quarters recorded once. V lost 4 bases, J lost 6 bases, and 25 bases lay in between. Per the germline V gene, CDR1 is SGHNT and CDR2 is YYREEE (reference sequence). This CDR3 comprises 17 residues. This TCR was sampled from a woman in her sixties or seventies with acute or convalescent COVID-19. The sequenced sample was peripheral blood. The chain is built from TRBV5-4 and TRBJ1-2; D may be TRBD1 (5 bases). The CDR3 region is CASSPAAGRNVRDGYTF. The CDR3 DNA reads TGTGCCAGCAGCCCCGCGGCAGGGAGGAATGTGAGGGATGGCTACACCTTC.